This TCR beta chain was captured by sequencing in a study of cytomegalovirus exposure and HLA in healthy donors. Study-level results: Whilst most TCR sequences proved rare, a subset of public TCRs occurred across many donors. HLA alleles were associated with around 17,000 TCR beta sequences in a later analysis at 0.05 false discovery rate. Researchers had no immune exposure information except CMV serostatus available. The investigators catalogued about 170 TCR beta chains as cytomegalovirus-associated.

This PCR relied on a set of 60 Vbeta primers and 13 Jbeta primers. The data were produced by immunoSEQ multiplex PCR, yet TCRdb's version contains in-frame clones alone and is incomplete. The data show roughly 66,000 clones, with about 60% seen just once and roughly 3% held by the top ten. Trimming took off 2 bases at V and 3 bases at J, with 13 bases between the two ends. Germline lookup yields CDR1 MNHEY and CDR2 SVGAGI. This CDR3 contains 15 residues. A word on this clone: Antigen specificity is unknown.

The receptor comes from a woman in her 50s in good health and CMV-seronegative. The sequenced sample was PBMCs. The chain uses TRBV6-5 and TRBJ1-1, with D perhaps TRBD1 (6 bases). The CDR3 DNA is TGTGCCAGCAGTTACCGGGGGGCGTTATACACTGAAGCTTTCTTT. It codes for CASSYRGALYTEAFF.